A single sample gave rise to the 13 T cell receptor beta chains below, sequenced in a study of PD-L1 blockade in urothelial cancer. TCRdb keeps only in-frame clones here, not all; method: immunoSEQ multiplex PCR. Among about 130,000 clones, roughly 88% were seen once, and the ten largest hold 2.4%. Indicated time point: peripheral blood 6 weeks after treatment start. The specimen was PBMCs, collected around atezolizumab (anti-PD-L1) treatment. Receptors were obtained from a middle-aged man with urothelial cancer.

This chain connects TRBV27 to TRBJ2-3; TRBD2 matches 12 bases. Unmatched junction bases numbered 15, after V lost 7 bases and J lost 4 bases. The V gene's germline CDR1 is MNHEY and CDR2 SMNVEV (reference sequence). The CDR3 length is 18 residues. In DNA, the CDR3 is TGTGCCAGCACCCCCCGCCTAGCGGGAGGGAGTACGGCAGATACGCAGTATTTT. Translated, it gives CASTPRLAGGSTADTQYF.

The chain has TRBV30 and TRBJ1-2; perhaps TRBD1 as D (6 bases). The CDR3 is 15 amino acids. V was trimmed by 5 bases and J by 8 bases, leaving 24 bases between them. Per the germline V gene, CDR1 is GTSNPN and CDR2 is SVGIG (reference sequence). This CDR3 reads CAWVKRGGRLGGYTF. The CDR3, as DNA: TGTGCCTGGGTGAAGAGGGGGGGCCGTTTGGGCGGCTACACCTTC.

The chain links TRBV30 to TRBJ1-6; 7 bases align to TRBD1. This CDR3 comprises 13 residues. Germline CDR1 GTSNPN, CDR2 SVGIG (reference sequence). J gave up 6 bases and V 3 bases, and 2 bases lay outside the gene matches. CDR3 residues: CAWRQGTNSPLHF. CDR3 in DNA: TGTGCCTGGAGACAGGGGACTAATTCACCCCTCCACTTT. Using reference TRBV30 and TRBJ1-6 for the parts outside the CDR3, the full variable domain is SQTIHQWPATLVQPVGSPLSLECTVEGTSNPNLYWYRQAAGRGLQLLFYSVGIGQISSEVPQNLSASRPQDRQFILSSKKLLLSDSGFYLCAWRQGTNSPLHFGNGTRLTVT.

The J gene is TRBJ2-7, the V gene TRBV6-1; 8 nucleotides agree with TRBD1. Germline-derived CDR1 and CDR2 are MNHNS and SASEGT. After removal of 3 bases from V and 3 bases from J, the junction contained 7 bases not matched to a gene. The length of the CDR3 is 15 residues. In DNA, the CDR3 is TGTGCCAGCAGTGAGCCAGGGGGCGTTTTCTACGAGCAGTACTTC. Its protein is CASSEPGGVFYEQYF.

This clone showed up just a few times. This sequence joins TRBV6-5 and TRBJ1-2; D is possibly TRBD1 (6 bases). CDR1 and CDR2 (germline): MNHEY, SVGAGI. This CDR3 is 14 amino acids long. Trimming shortened V by 6 bases and J by 5 bases, and 16 bases separated the two germline ends. DNA for the CDR3: TGTGCCAGCAGGAAAGCGGGACAAATTTATGGCTACACCTTC. Residues: CASRKAGQIYGYTF.

The V gene is TRBV27, the J gene TRBJ1-1; no firm D call. The CDR3 runs 13 residues. Germline loops: CDR1 MNHEY, CDR2 SMNVEV (reference sequence). V dropped 2 bases and J dropped 4 bases, with 8 bases sitting between them. The CDR3 sequence: CASSLTRATEAFF. DNA of the CDR3: TGTGCCAGCAGTTTAACGAGGGCCACTGAAGCTTTCTTT.

The V gene is TRBV25-1, the J gene TRBJ1-6; possibly TRBD1 for D (6 bases). The V and J ends lost 5 bases and 10 bases respectively, with 15 bases between them. Per germline, CDR1 MGHDK and CDR2 SYGVNS. The CDR3 runs 14 residues. The CDR3 bases are TGTGCCAGCAGTAATTCCAGGGGTCGATCACCCCTCCACTTT. It yields the protein CASSNSRGRSPLHF.

The chain has TRBV19 and TRBJ2-2; 12 bases are shared with TRBD2. Germline trimming cut 7 bases from V and 3 bases from J; bases unmatched to any gene: 9. CDR1 and CDR2 (germline): LNHDA, SQIVND (reference sequence). The CDR3 sequence is 17 residues long. CDR3 nucleotides: TGTGCCAGTAAAAGACTAGCGGGAGTCGGGGACACCGGGGAGCTGTTTTTT. Translated: CASKRLAGVGDTGELFF.

The CDR3 loop reads CASSQGYTEAFF. The CDR3 DNA reads TGTGCCAGCAGCCAGGGGTACACTGAAGCTTTCTTT. J is TRBJ1-1 and V is TRBV7-9; TRBD1 might be the D (6 bases). Trimming stripped 5 bases from V and 3 bases from J, with 7 bases between. Germline values: CDR1 SEHNR, CDR2 FQNEAQ (reference sequence). The CDR3 has 12 amino acids.

The chain joins TRBV5-4 to TRBJ1-1, with D uncertain. The CDR3 totals 15 residues. Germline V gene sequence: CDR1 SGHNT, CDR2 YYREEE (reference sequence). V was cut by 3 bases and J by 5 bases, with 17 bases left in between. The CDR3 DNA sequence: TGTGCCAGCAGCTCCTCTGGTGGAGGGATTACTGAAGCTTTCTTT. It translates to CASSSSGGGITEAFF.

The rearrangement links TRBV18 to TRBJ2-1; 9 positions agree with TRBD2. The CDR3 extends over 15 amino acids. Germline CDR1 and CDR2: KGHSH and LQKENI. With V trimmed by 2 bases and J by 6 bases, 5 bases remained unmatched. The CDR3, as DNA: TGTGCCAGCTCACCAATGGCGGGAGGGGCCAATGAGCAGTTCTTC. It encodes CASSPMAGGANEQFF.

V and J are TRBV28 and TRBJ2-1, with 10 bases matching TRBD2. This CDR3 is 17 amino acids long. V shed 8 bases, J shed 1 base, and the junction held 11 bases outside the gene matches. CDR1 and CDR2 (germline): MDHEN, SYDVKM. The chain's CDR3 is CASPPSGRARSYNEQFF. For the CDR3, the DNA is TGTGCCAGCCCCCCAAGCGGGAGGGCCAGGTCCTACAATGAGCAGTTCTTC.

The genes are TRBV29-1 and TRBJ2-5; 11 nucleotides match TRBD2. From germline, CDR1 is SQVTM and CDR2 ANQGSEA. The V and J ends lost 5 bases and 5 bases, in that order; junction bases with no gene match: 1. CDR3 length: 12 amino acids. Here the CDR3 reads CSVTSGSETQYF. CDR3 in DNA: TGCAGCGTTACTAGCGGGAGCGAGACCCAGTACTTC.